This T cell receptor (beta chain) was obtained from a study of shared clonotypes between healthy human individuals. The naive CD8 subset, CD45RO-negative cells positively selected for CCR7, excluded terminally differentiated effector memory CD45RA+ cells. TCRdb keeps only in-frame clones here, not all; method: immunoSEQ multiplex PCR. This sample has roughly 2.1 million clones, with 85% to 95% found just once. The CDR3 covers 13 residues. Germline V gene sequence: CDR1 MDHEN, CDR2 SYDVKM. The junction had 4 bases not matched to a gene; V was cut back by 6 bases and J by 2 bases. The chain couples TRBV28 to TRBJ2-7; 7 bases fit TRBD1. The receptor comes from a man aged 18 to 29 in good health. Some clones in this sample may be carry-over from other donors' samples. The sequencing sample was made of naive CD8+ T cells from PBMCs. The CDR3 DNA reads TGTGCCAGCAGGAAGACAGGGACCTACGAGCAGTACTTC. It is translated as CASRKTGTYEQYF.